This T cell receptor (beta chain) was recovered during a study of T cells in Graves' hyperthyroidism and ophthalmopathy. Trimming removed 2 bases from V and 4 bases from J, with 8 bases in between. Germline V CDR1 and CDR2: ENHRY, SYGVKD. This CDR3 is 13 amino acids long. Amplification yielded TCR beta CDR3 regions, with RNA transcripts as the source. The HTBI primer set was used in a first-round RT-PCR of the TCR CDR3. TCRdb independently ran MiXCR on the multiplex PCR reads; one entry per CDR3 protein. The sample has roughly 500,000 distinct CDR3 sequences, about 46% seen once. This chain links TRBV10-3 with TRBJ1-2; TRBD1 is a possible D gene (5 bases). Sequencing was performed on peripheral blood or thyroid tissue (not recorded which). The clonotype comes from an adult woman with Graves' disease, either hyperthyroidism or ophthalmopathy (not recorded which). CDR3 bases: TGTGCCATCAGTGAGGCCAGGGCCTATGGCTACACCTTC. Translated, it gives CAISEARAYGYTF.